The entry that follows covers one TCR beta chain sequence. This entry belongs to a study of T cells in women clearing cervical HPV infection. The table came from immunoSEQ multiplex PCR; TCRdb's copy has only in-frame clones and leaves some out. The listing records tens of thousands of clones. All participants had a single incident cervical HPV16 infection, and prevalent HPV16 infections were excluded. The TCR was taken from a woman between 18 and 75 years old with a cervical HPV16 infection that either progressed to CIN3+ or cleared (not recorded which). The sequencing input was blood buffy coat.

Here the CDR3 reads CASKRTGATNEKLFF. CDR3 DNA (partial): TGTGCCAGTAAAAGGACAGGGGCAACTAATGAAAAA. V gene TRBV19 combines with J gene TRBJ1-4; 9 nucleotides match TRBD1. The read falls 3 residues short of the CDR3 end, and the missing part is taken from the germline J gene. The CDR3 contains 15 residues. Germline CDR1 is LNHDA and CDR2 is SQIVND (reference sequence). V shed 7 bases, J shed 0 bases, and the junction held 3 bases outside the gene matches.